The 8 T cell receptor beta chains in this list originate from one sample, sequenced in a study of CD8 T cells in Susac syndrome. It was with random hexamers that about 0.45 to 1 ug RNA was reverse transcribed. TCRdb re-analysed the immunoSEQ multiplex PCR reads in MiXCR, keeping a single row per CDR3 protein. The sample yields around 180,000 distinct CDR3 sequences, approximately 93% seen once. The sequencing sample was made of CD4+ T cells from PBMCs. Source of these receptors: a human donor with multiple sclerosis.

This chain connects TRBV7-2 to TRBJ2-1; D is uncertain. CDR3 length: 12 residues. In germline, CDR1 is SGHTA, CDR2 FQGNSA. Trimming shortened V by 0 bases and J by 9 bases, and 6 bases separated the two germline ends. CDR3 nucleotide sequence: TGTGCCAGCAGCTTAGCGCTTGGTGAGCAGTTCTTC. Encoded protein: CASSLALGEQFF.

V usage is TRBV19 and J usage is TRBJ2-7, with D unresolved. V was cut by 3 bases and J by 3 bases, with 9 bases left in between. CDR1 is LNHDA, CDR2 SQIVND, per germline (reference sequence). CDR3 size: 13 residues. This CDR3 reads CASSIQSSYEQYF. The CDR3 DNA follows: TGTGCCAGTAGTATTCAGAGTAGCTACGAGCAGTACTTC.

Here the CDR3 reads CASSQDRGNIQYF. CDR3 nucleotides: TGCGCCAGCAGCCAAGATCGGGGAAACATTCAGTACTTC. The V and J genes are TRBV4-3 and TRBJ2-4; D is possibly TRBD2 (5 bases). Between the trimmed V and J ends, which lost 0 bases and 6 bases, there was a span of 6 bases. Germline V gene data show CDR1 as LGHNA and CDR2 as YSLEER. This CDR3 contains 13 residues.

The chain employs TRBV5-1 and TRBJ2-3, with a possible D match to TRBD2 (6 bases). The V end lost 4 bases, the J end lost 3 bases, and 12 bases lay between the germline ends. This CDR3 region has 14 residues. CDR1 SGHRS and CDR2 YFSETQ come from the germline V gene. CDR3 nucleotide sequence: TGCGCCAGCAGCCCAGGCCGGGAGACAGATACGCAGTATTTT. Translated, it gives CASSPGRETDTQYF.

The gene calls are TRBV12-3 or TRBV12-4 and TRBJ2-1; D possibly corresponds to TRBD2 (6 bases). This CDR3 contains 13 residues. Deletions cut 7 bases from V and 8 bases from J, with 15 bases between. CDR3 bases: TGTGCCAGCACACCCGGGGACTTGGATGAGCAGTTCTTC. This encodes CASTPGDLDEQFF.

The chain uses TRBV24-1 and TRBJ2-2; 8 bases fit TRBD2. CDR3 length equals 14 residues. The trim removed 10 bases at V and 2 bases at J, leaving 5 bases unmatched. Germline assignment: CDR1 KGHDR and CDR2 SFDVKD. DNA of the CDR3: TGTGCCACGTCCCTAGCGGGCAACACCGGGGAGCTGTTTTTT. Its protein product is CATSLAGNTGELFF.

The rearrangement joins TRBV4-1 to TRBJ1-2; maybe TRBD1 (6 bases). V lost 6 bases to trimming and J lost 11 bases, with 16 bases between them. Germline loops: CDR1 MGHRA, CDR2 YSYEKL. CDR3 length equals 12 residues. In nucleotides, the CDR3 is TGCGCCAGCAGGAGCAGGGAGGGGGTGTACACCTTC. It codes for CASRSREGVYTF.

V and J are TRBV5-1 and TRBJ2-3; 7 bases align to TRBD2. The V segment lost 0 bases and the J segment 0 bases; nucleotides outside the gene matches: 4. The germline V gene encodes CDR1 SGHRS and CDR2 YFSETQ. The CDR3 runs to 16 residues. CDR3 sequence reads: CASSLEVAGSTDTQYF. The DNA for the CDR3 is TGCGCCAGCAGCTTGGAGGTAGCGGGCAGCACAGATACGCAGTATTTT.